Listed below are T cell receptor beta chains from one sample, sequenced in a study of T cells in Graves' hyperthyroidism and ophthalmopathy. One entry per CDR3 protein results from TCRdb running MiXCR on the multiplex PCR reads. This table holds 500,000 to 600,000 distinct CDR3 sequences, nearly 20% found once. Source material: blood. The receptor set was obtained from a man between 40 and 49 years old with Graves' ophthalmopathy. The CDR3 runs from the conserved cysteine through the conserved F or W. Fields, in order: V gene, D gene, J gene, clone size, CDR3 DNA, CDR3 protein. A D gene is named only where the DNA matches it firmly. Size is omitted from some rows. Given values are once, few, many or a class for expanded clones.

>TRBV28|NA|TRBJ2-2|NA
TGTGCCAGCAGGGACAACGCGAACACCGGGGAGCTGTTTTTT
CASRDNANTGELFF
>TRBV2|TRBD1|TRBJ1-1|NA
TGTGCCAGCATCACAACATACAGGGGGTTGGCTGAAGCTTTCTTT
CASITTYRGLAEAFF
>TRBV27|NA|TRBJ2-7|NA
TGTGCCAGCAGTTTGCACAGTGGGGAGCAGTACTTC
CASSLHSGEQYF
>TRBV18|TRBD1|TRBJ2-7|many
TGTGCCAGCTCACCAGCCGGGACAGGGGGTTACGAGCAGTACTTC
CASSPAGTGGYEQYF
>TRBV19|TRBD1|TRBJ2-7|many
TGCGCCAGCAGCATCGGACAGGGCTACGAGCAGTACTTC
CASSIGQGYEQYF
>TRBV29-1|TRBD2|TRBJ2-1|few
TGCAGCGTTGAAAACCCGGGACTAGCGGGAGATGAGCAGTTCTTC
CSVENPGLAGDEQFF
>TRBV30|NA|TRBJ1-2|many
TGTGCCTGGAGTGCGGGCGGGTACTATGGCTACACCTTC
CAWSAGGYYGYTF
>TRBV27|TRBD1|TRBJ1-5|NA
TGTGCCAGCAGTACAGCAGGGGGCCGGAATCAGCCCCAGCATTTT
CASSTAGGRNQPQHF
>TRBV6-5|NA|TRBJ2-7|NA
TGTGCCAGCTTCGGCCCCTACGAGCAGTACTTC
CASFGPYEQYF
>TRBV5-1|NA|TRBJ2-7|NA
TGCGCCAGCAGCCCGGGGGTCAGGTCGAATTCCTACGAGCAGTACTTC
CASSPGVRSNSYEQYF
>TRBV18|NA|TRBJ1-3|few
TGTGCCAGCTCACCCCCCGGGACCATCGGTGGAGGAAACACCATATATTTT
CASSPPGTIGGGNTIYF
>TRBV19|TRBD1|TRBJ1-5|few
TGTGCCAGTAGTACACAGGGGTCGGTGTCGGCCCAGCATTTT
CASSTQGSVSAQHF
>TRBV6-1|NA|TRBJ2-7|NA
TGTGCCAGCAGTTTCGAGGGCTTGGGTCGGCAGTACTTC
CASSFEGLGRQYF
>TRBV11-2|TRBD1|TRBJ1-6|NA
TGTGCCAGCAGCTTAAGGGGGCCCCGACCGAGCTCCTATAATTCACCCCTCCACTTT
CASSLRGPRPSSYNSPLHF
>TRBV10-3|NA|TRBJ1-5|many
TGTGCCATCAGTGAGGGGGGGGGGAGCAATCAGCCCCAGCATTTT
CAISEGGGSNQPQHF
>TRBV2|NA|TRBJ1-1|many
TGTGCCAGCAGACGGACCCGACTTGAAGCTTTCTTT
CASRRTRLEAFF
>TRBV20-1|NA|TRBJ2-5|once
TGCAGTGCTACCAACAATCAAGAGACCCAGTACTTC
CSATNNQETQYF
>TRBV9|NA|TRBJ2-7|NA
TGTGCCAGCAGCGGGATAGACAGGCCTTCCTACGAGCAGTACTTC
CASSGIDRPSYEQYF
>TRBV4-1|NA|TRBJ2-7|NA
TGCGCCAGCAGCCCGTTAGAGGCGGGCTCCTACGAGCAGTACTTC
CASSPLEAGSYEQYF
>TRBV3-1|TRBD2|TRBJ2-3|many
TGTGCCAGCAGCCCGCGGGGGGCGAGCACAGATACGCAGTATTTT
CASSPRGASTDTQYF
>TRBV20-1|NA|TRBJ1-1|many
TGCAGTGCATCGCCGGGGGGCGCGATCACTGAAGCTTTCTTT
CSASPGGAITEAFF
>TRBV28|TRBD2|TRBJ2-2|many
TGTGCCAGCACGGCTAGCGGCCTCAACACCGGGGAGCTGTTTTTT
CASTASGLNTGELFF
>TRBV27|TRBD2|TRBJ2-7|few
TGTGCCAGCAGATTCGGGACTAGCCCCCACGAGCAGTACTTC
CASRFGTSPHEQYF
>TRBV7-8|NA|TRBJ1-6|many
TGTGCCAGCAGCTTATTTCTGATACAGGGAAACTCACCCCTCCACTTT
CASSLFLIQGNSPLHF
>TRBV30|NA|TRBJ1-1|many
TGTGCCTGGGGGCAGAACACTGAAGCTTTCTTT
CAWGQNTEAFF
>TRBV20-1|NA|TRBJ2-4|NA
TGCAGTGCTTCGGACCGACTAGCCAAAAACATTCAGTACTTC
CSASDRLAKNIQYF
>TRBV18|NA|TRBJ2-4|NA
TGTGCCAGCTCACCAAGCACAACAGTAGCCAAAAACATTCGGTACTTC
CASSPSTTVAKNIRYF
>TRBV6-2/TRBV6-3|NA|TRBJ2-3|once
TGTGCCAGCACAGGCAGGGGAACAGATACGCAGTATTTT
CASTGRGTDTQYF
>TRBV10-3|NA|TRBJ2-1|many
TGTGCCATCAGTGAGCCCAGTGGGCAGAACAATGAGCAGTTCTTC
CAISEPSGQNNEQFF
>TRBV10-3|NA|TRBJ2-2|few
TGTGCCATCAGTGAGTTGGAGGCGAACACCGGGGAGCTGTTTTTT
CAISELEANTGELFF
>TRBV7-8|NA|TRBJ2-1|many
TGTGCCAGCAGCCGTGACAGGTTAATTAGGAATGAGCAGTTCTTC
CASSRDRLIRNEQFF
>TRBV20-1|NA|TRBJ2-1|NA
TGCAGTGCTAGAGAGGGGTCCCACAATGAGCAGTTCTTC
CSAREGSHNEQFF
>TRBV5-1|NA|TRBJ1-1|NA
TGCGCCAGCAGCTTGGCCCCGGGAAAAAACACTGAAGCTTTCTTT
CASSLAPGKNTEAFF
>TRBV20-1|NA|TRBJ1-1|NA
TGCAGTGCTAGAGGAGGAGGGGAAGCTTTCTTT
CSARGGGEAFF
>TRBV20-1|TRBD2|TRBJ2-3|many
TGCAGTGCTAGAGGACTAGCGGGGTACACAGATACGCAGTATTTT
CSARGLAGYTDTQYF
>TRBV2|TRBD1|TRBJ2-2|many
TGTGCCAGTAGTACGGGACAGGGGCTCCACACCGGGGAGCTGTTTTTT
CASSTGQGLHTGELFF
>TRBV5-1|NA|TRBJ1-3|NA
TGCGCCAGCAGCTTGGCCTCTACCGTCGCGGGAAACACCATATATTTT
CASSLASTVAGNTIYF
>TRBV11-2|TRBD1|TRBJ1-4|many
TGTGCCAGCAGCCGGACAGGGGGTATAGGAAAACTGTTTTTT
CASSRTGGIGKLFF
>TRBV6-2/TRBV6-3|NA|TRBJ2-5|NA
TGTGCCAGCAGTTACAGTTCTATAGAGACCCAGTACTTC
CASSYSSIETQYF
>TRBV29-1|TRBD2|TRBJ2-1|many
TGCAGCGTTGCGATACTAGCGGAGAGCTCCTACAATGAGCAGTTCTTC
CSVAILAESSYNEQFF
>TRBV6-2/TRBV6-3|TRBD2|TRBJ2-1|NA
TGTGCCAGCAGTTACTCGATCGAGGGACTAGCGGGGGGGCATTATGAGCAGTTCTTC
CASSYSIEGLAGGHYEQFF
>TRBV12-3/TRBV12-4|NA|TRBJ2-1|NA
TGTGCCAGCAGTGGGGCCAAGTCTATCAATGAGCAGTTCTTC
CASSGAKSINEQFF
>TRBV2|NA|TRBJ2-1|NA
TGTGCCACCAAAGGACTCCACGACCGACGGATGCTCTACAATGAGCAGTTCTTC
CATKGLHDRRMLYNEQFF
>TRBV11-2|TRBD2|TRBJ2-3|NA
TGTGCCAGCAGCTTAGTTCCCGCCGGGACTAGAGGGGAAGATACGCAGTATTTT
CASSLVPAGTRGEDTQYF
>TRBV20-1|TRBD1|TRBJ2-7|NA
TGCAGTGCTACAGGGGACAGGGGGCCCTACGAGCAGTACTTC
CSATGDRGPYEQYF
>TRBV6-2/TRBV6-3|NA|TRBJ2-1|many
TGTGCCAGCAGTTCACCCAGGATAGGGGGAAATGAGCAGTTCTTC
CASSSPRIGGNEQFF
>TRBV20-1|TRBD2|TRBJ2-1|NA
TGCAGTGCTAGACAGGGGACTAGCGGCTCCTACAATGAGCAGTTCTTC
CSARQGTSGSYNEQFF
>TRBV3-1|NA|TRBJ2-1|many
TGTGCCAGCAGGGGGACTTCAGGGATAGGTGAGCAGTTCTTC
CASRGTSGIGEQFF
>TRBV7-2|NA|TRBJ1-6|few
TGTGCCAGCAGCTTGAACCACAATTCACCCCTCCACTTT
CASSLNHNSPLHF